This T cell receptor beta chain was found in a study of shared clonotypes between healthy human individuals. Germline V gene lookup returns CDR1 LNHDA and CDR2 SQIVND (reference sequence). This CDR3 is 13 amino acids long. V dropped 3 bases and J dropped 5 bases, with 7 bases sitting between them. This table comes from immunoSEQ multiplex PCR, and its TCRdb copy is limited to in-frame clones, with some not included. Among fewer than 1.8 million clones listed, approximately 98.5% were seen once. Division of CD4+ cells produced a CD45RA+ naive subset and a CD45RA-negative memory subset. This rearrangement joins TRBV19 to TRBJ2-2; D gene uncertain. The clonotype was recovered from a man aged 25-45 years in good health. The specimen was naive CD4+ T cells sorted from blood. Subset in this sample: CD45RA+ positively selected. CDR3 protein: CASSIRVTGELFF. The CDR3 region has the DNA TGTGCCAGTAGTATTCGAGTAACCGGGGAGCTGTTTTTT. The entire variable domain, with the rest obtained from reference TRBV19 and TRBJ2-2, is as follows: DGGITQSPKYLFRKEGQNVTLSCEQNLNHDAMYWYRQDPGQGLRLIYYSQIVNDFQKGDIAEGYSVSREKKESFPLTVTSAQKNPTAFYLCASSIRVTGELFFGEGSRLTVL.